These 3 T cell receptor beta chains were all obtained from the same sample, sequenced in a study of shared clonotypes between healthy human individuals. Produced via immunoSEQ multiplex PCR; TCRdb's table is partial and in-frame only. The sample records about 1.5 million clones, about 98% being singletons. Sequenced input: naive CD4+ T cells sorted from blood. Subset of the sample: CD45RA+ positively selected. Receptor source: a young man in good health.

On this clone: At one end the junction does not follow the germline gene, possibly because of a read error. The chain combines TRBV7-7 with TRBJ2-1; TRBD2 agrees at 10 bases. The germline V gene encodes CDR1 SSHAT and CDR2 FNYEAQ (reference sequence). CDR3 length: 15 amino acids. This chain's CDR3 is CANSLDSGRPSEQFF. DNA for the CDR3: TGTGCCAACAGCTTAGATAGCGGGAGGCCCAGTGAGCAGTTCTTC.

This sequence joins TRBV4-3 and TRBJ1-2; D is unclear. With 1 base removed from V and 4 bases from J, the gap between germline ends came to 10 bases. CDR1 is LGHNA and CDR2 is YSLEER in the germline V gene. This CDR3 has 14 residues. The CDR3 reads CASSQVGQAYGYTF. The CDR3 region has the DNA TGCGCCAGCAGCCAAGTCGGCCAGGCCTATGGCTACACCTTC.

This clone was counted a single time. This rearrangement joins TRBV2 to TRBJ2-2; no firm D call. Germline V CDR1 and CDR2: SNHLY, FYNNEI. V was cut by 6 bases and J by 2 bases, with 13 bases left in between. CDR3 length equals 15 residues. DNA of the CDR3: TGTGCCAGCAGACCTTTTCCTATCAACACCGGGGAGCTGTTTTTT. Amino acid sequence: CASRPFPINTGELFF.